This T cell receptor beta chain was documented in a study of blood T cells in healthy people across ages. A second about 7 to 12 cycle PCR used barcoded and J-beta primers. TCRdb analysed the 5' RACE reads with MiXCR anew, one entry per CDR3 protein. Of about 1.8 million distinct CDR3 sequences listed, about 50% are singletons. Germline loops: CDR1 MGHDK, CDR2 SYGVNS. Trimming pared 4 bases from V and 15 bases from J, leaving 16 bases between. CDR3 size: 12 residues. J is TRBJ2-4 and V is TRBV25-1; tentative D call: TRBD1 (6 bases). Sequences were obtained from blood. The TCR originated in a woman between 40 and 50 years old in good health. The CDR3 DNA reads TGTGCCAGCAGTGGACCAACCGGGACAATGTACTTC. Protein product: CASSGPTGTMYF.